This TCR beta chain was observed in a study of control samples from healthy donors and cancer patients (dated by TCRdb to 2018 to 2020). Library preparation used the immunoSEQ multiplex PCR assay. TCRdb retrieved this table from immuneACCESS and kept in-frame rearrangements only. Not all clones are present; in checked studies, unresolved V genes account for under half, and no reason is known for the remainder. A total of 150,000 to 200,000 clones appear in this sample, 85% to 90% of them only once. Clones ranked in the top ten supply approximately 4.9% of the sample. Inclusive of the bounding cysteine and phenylalanine, the CDR3 is 15 residues long. Only the CDR3 region is kept as DNA, spanning 45 bases read in frame from base 1. According to the germline V gene (reference sequence), CDR1 reads WNHNN and CDR2 reads SYGVQD. V is trimmed back by 2 bases and J by 6 bases, and the junction contains 8 bases that no gene match accounts for.

Of note for this clone: Its antigen target is currently unknown. No much larger clone is present one base from it, and per-base qualities are unavailable.

This sequence uses TRBV10-1 and TRBJ2-3; 7 nucleotides in the junction match TRBD1. This clonotype was sampled from a woman aged 30 to 39 in good health. Sequenced input: blood. The DNA reads as follows: TGCGCCAGCAGTGAGGAGGTAGGGGGCAAGGATACGCAGTATTTT. Its product reads: CASSEEVGGKDTQYF.